This T cell receptor (beta chain) is drawn from a study of vaccination and CD4 T cells after COVID-19. Sequence data for DNA of cultured CD4+ T cells were generated by the Oncomine TCR Beta short-read assay. Via MiXCR, TCRdb re-called the PCR reads, giving one row per CDR3 protein. The sample includes almost 20,000 distinct CDR3 sequences, over 40% seen only once; the top ten take 8% to 10%. Noted treatment: roughly 11-day PBMC culture with coronavirus spike peptide pools or control peptides (ViraFEST assay). Half of the medium was exchanged for fresh IL-2 medium, first on day 3 and then on day 7. The V end was cut by 11 bases, the J end by 4 bases, with 9 bases between. CDR3 length: 11 residues. The germline gives CDR1 MNHEY, CDR2 SMNVEV (reference sequence). There are a few counts of this clonotype. Its antigen remains unidentified.

This clonotype originated in a human donor who had recovered from COVID-19. The chain is built from TRBV27 and TRBJ1-5, with D tentatively TRBD1 (5 bases). The sample taken for sequencing was CD4+ T cells from blood, cultured in vitro. CDR3 bases: TGTGCCCGGAGGGGAAATCAGCCCCAGCATTTT. It yields the protein CARRGNQPQHF.